This passage covers 5 T cell receptor beta chains from one sample sequenced in a study of blood T cell repertoires in COVID-19. Only in-frame clones appear in the TCRdb table, and some are missing; sequencing was by immunoSEQ multiplex PCR. Of 75,000 to 85,000 clones in the sample, around nine tenths are singletons; the top ten hold under 6.5%. Sequencing input: peripheral blood. The receptors shown here come from a man between 50 and 59 years old with active COVID-19.

The chain uses TRBV7-8 and TRBJ1-2, with TRBD1 as a possible D gene (6 bases). Germline lookup yields CDR1 SGHVS and CDR2 FQNEAQ. This CDR3 is built from 16 residues. Between the trimmed V and J ends, which lost 4 bases and 7 bases, there was a span of 22 bases. The CDR3: CASSSTSTGLNRGYTF. The CDR3 nucleotides are TGTGCCAGCAGCTCCACTTCTACAGGGTTGAATCGTGGCTACACCTTC.

This chain joins TRBV3-1 (or the pseudogene TRBV3-2) and TRBJ2-5, with D perhaps matching TRBD1 (5 bases). Germline-derived CDR1 and CDR2 are LGHDT and YNNKEL (reference sequence). V was shortened by 4 bases and J by 1 base, with 13 bases between the two germline ends. The CDR3 consists of 15 residues. Here the CDR3 reads CASSPWIGAQETQYF. Written as DNA, the CDR3 is TGTGCCAGCAGCCCCTGGATAGGGGCCCAAGAGACCCAGTACTTC.

J is TRBJ1-4 and V is TRBV2; 7 nucleotides agree with TRBD1. Germline lookup yields CDR1 SNHLY and CDR2 FYNNEI. This CDR3 has 13 amino acids. Trimming cost V 6 bases and J 5 bases; bases outside gene matches: 3. CDR3 amino acids: CASRGTENEKLFF. The CDR3 DNA reads TGTGCCAGCAGAGGGACAGAAAATGAAAAACTGTTTTTT.

This chain uses TRBV21-1 with TRBJ2-7; TRBD2 is the table's D call and was not checked against the DNA. TRBV21-1 has pseudogene status. CDR3 length: 20 amino acids. The CDR3 nucleotides are TGTGCCAGCAGCCAAGACTACCCGGGACTAGCGGGAAGAAACTCCTACGAGCAGTACTTC. It is translated as CASSQDYPGLAGRNSYEQYF.

This chain connects TRBV7-9 to TRBJ2-3, with D perhaps TRBD2 (5 bases). V lost 5 bases and J 5 bases, leaving 17 bases between the germline ends. CDR3 length equals 15 residues. CDR1 and CDR2 (germline): SEHNR, FQNEAQ (reference sequence). CDR3 residues: CASSPVRGSRDTQYF. CDR3 coding DNA: TGTGCCAGCAGCCCCGTTCGGGGTTCGAGAGATACGCAGTATTTT.